The entry below gives a single T cell receptor beta chain sequence along with its context. Its target is not known. Germline trimming cut 2 bases from V and 0 bases from J; bases unmatched to any gene: 1. This CDR3 contains 14 residues. The germline gives CDR1 ENHRY, CDR2 SYGVKD. These data originate in a study of OX40 agonist ivuxolimab in advanced cancers. Profiling relied on immunoSEQ multiplex PCR, and the TCRdb table lists in-frame clones only, not all of them. There are more than 40,000 clones in the sample; approximately 91% occur only once, and less than 1.3% lies in the top ten. Study observations and caveats: Normalized T-cell clonal expansion was also low in a subset of nonresponders.

V usage is TRBV10-3 and J usage is TRBJ2-7, with 7 bases matching TRBD2. Specimen: CD4+ or CD8+ T cells sorted from blood, collected in a trial of the OX40 agonist ivuxolimab. The TCR comes from an adult with an advanced solid tumor such as melanoma, head and neck, liver or kidney cancer. This chain's CDR3 is CAISETSVSYEQYF. DNA of the CDR3: TGTGCCATCAGTGAGACTAGCGTCTCCTACGAGCAGTACTTC.